This T cell receptor beta chain appears in the sequencing data of a study of Ad26.COV2.S vaccination and SARS-CoV-2 variants. Study-wide context: Ad26.COV2.S given intramuscularly, once or twice 56 days apart.

CDR1 is SGDLS and CDR2 is YYNGEE in the germline V gene. V was cut by 4 bases and J by 0 bases, with 13 bases left in between. CDR3 length equals 15 residues. The study, taken as a whole, reports: The authors reported substantial breadth in spike-specific CD8+ and CD4+ T cell responses after vaccination. The TCR breadth and depth analyses may have produced an underestimate of total T cell responses.

This clone was recorded once. Its antigen is still unknown. Sequencing used immunoSEQ multiplex PCR; TCRdb keeps in-frame clones, though not all of them. Of 300,000 to 400,000 clones listed, roughly 86% are singletons. Treatment specified: around 19 received Ad26.COV2.S at low or high dose, single or two shots; 5 received placebo; per-sample allocation not given. It was on day 63 after the first vaccine or placebo injection that samples were taken. The chain couples TRBV9 to TRBJ1-1; D not resolved. This receptor was obtained from a person between 18 and 60 years old who received the Ad26.COV2.S COVID-19 vaccine or a placebo. The sequencing here drew on peripheral blood, taken in a trial of Ad26.COV2.S vaccine versus placebo. CDR3 nucleotide sequence: TGTGCCAGCAGCCCGGGTGGCACCTTGAACACTGAAGCTTTCTTT. Amino acids: CASSPGGTLNTEAFF.